This TCR beta chain comes out of a study of blood T cell repertoires in COVID-19. Libraries were prepared by immunoSEQ multiplex PCR; TCRdb keeps only in-frame clonotypes and omits some of them. Among about 140,000 clones listed, 70% to 90% were seen once. Assignment of participants to cohorts was predicated upon participant-reported clinical history. This CDR3 is built from 16 residues. This rearrangement joins TRBV21-1 to TRBJ2-7; the D call in the table, TRBD2, was not verified against the DNA. TRBV21-1 is a pseudogene. Sequenced sample: PBMCs or T cells enriched from blood (not recorded which). The TCR was taken from a woman in her fifties or sixties with acute COVID-19. CDR3 nucleotides: TGTGCCAGCAGCAAAGCGCAGCGGGACTCGGCCTACGAGCAGTACTTC. Residues: CASSKAQRDSAYEQYF.